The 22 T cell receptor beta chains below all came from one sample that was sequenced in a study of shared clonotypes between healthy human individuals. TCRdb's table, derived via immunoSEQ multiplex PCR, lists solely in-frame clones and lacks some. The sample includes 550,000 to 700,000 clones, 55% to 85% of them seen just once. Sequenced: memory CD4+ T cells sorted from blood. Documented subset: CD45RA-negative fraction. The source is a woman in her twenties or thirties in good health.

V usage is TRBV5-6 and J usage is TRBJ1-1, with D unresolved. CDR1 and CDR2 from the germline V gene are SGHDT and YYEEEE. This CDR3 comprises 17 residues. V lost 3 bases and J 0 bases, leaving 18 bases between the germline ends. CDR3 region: CASSSPGGRRMNTEAFF. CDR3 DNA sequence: TGTGCCAGCAGCTCCCCCGGCGGCCGAAGGATGAACACTGAAGCTTTCTTT.

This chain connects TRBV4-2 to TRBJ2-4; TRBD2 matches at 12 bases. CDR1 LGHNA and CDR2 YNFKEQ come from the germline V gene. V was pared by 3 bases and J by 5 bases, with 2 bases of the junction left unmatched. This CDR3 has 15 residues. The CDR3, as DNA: TGTGCCAGCAGCCAGCTAGCGGGAGGGCAAAACATTCAGTACTTC. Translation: CASSQLAGGQNIQYF.

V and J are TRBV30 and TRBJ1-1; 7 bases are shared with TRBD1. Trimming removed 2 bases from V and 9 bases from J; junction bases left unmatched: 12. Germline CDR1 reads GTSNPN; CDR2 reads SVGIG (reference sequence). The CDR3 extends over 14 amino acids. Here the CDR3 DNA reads TGTGCCTGGAGTAAACCGGGACAGATAACTCAAGCTTTCTTT. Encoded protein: CAWSKPGQITQAFF.

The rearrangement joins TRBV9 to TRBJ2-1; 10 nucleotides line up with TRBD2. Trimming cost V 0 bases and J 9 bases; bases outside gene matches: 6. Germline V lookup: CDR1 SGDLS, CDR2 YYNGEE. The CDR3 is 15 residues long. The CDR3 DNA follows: TGTGCCAGCAGCGTAGGTAGCGGGAGGCAAGGTGAGCAGTTCTTC. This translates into CASSVGSGRQGEQFF.

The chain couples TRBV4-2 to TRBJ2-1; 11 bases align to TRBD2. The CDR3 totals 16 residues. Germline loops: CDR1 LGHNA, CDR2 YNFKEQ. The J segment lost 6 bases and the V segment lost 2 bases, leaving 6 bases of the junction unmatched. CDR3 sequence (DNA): TGTGCCAGCAGCCAAACGACTAGCGGGGAGGGCAATGAGCAGTTCTTC. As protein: CASSQTTSGEGNEQFF.

As DNA, the CDR3 is TGTGCCAGCAGCCGAGTGGGAGGTAGAGGTGAGCAGTTCTTC. This translates into CASSRVGGRGEQFF. The chain carries TRBV11-2 and TRBJ2-1; possibly TRBD2 for D (6 bases). Germline CDR1 and CDR2: SGHAT and FQNNGV. The CDR3 covers 14 residues. V was pared by 5 bases and J by 9 bases, with 17 bases between.

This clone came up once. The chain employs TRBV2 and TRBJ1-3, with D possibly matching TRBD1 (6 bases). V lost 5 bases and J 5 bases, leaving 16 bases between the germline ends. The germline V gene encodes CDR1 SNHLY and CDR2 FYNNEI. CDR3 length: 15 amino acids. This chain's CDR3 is CASSREDSYRNTIYF. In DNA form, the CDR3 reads TGTGCCAGCAGTCGAGAGGACAGTTACAGAAACACCATATATTTT.

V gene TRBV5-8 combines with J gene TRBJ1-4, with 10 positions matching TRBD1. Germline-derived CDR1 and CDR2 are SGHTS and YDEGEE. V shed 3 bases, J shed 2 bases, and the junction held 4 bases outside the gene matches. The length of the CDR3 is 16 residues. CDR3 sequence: CASSSGQGSTNEKLFF. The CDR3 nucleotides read TGTGCCAGCAGCTCGGGACAGGGGTCCACTAATGAAAAACTGTTTTTT.

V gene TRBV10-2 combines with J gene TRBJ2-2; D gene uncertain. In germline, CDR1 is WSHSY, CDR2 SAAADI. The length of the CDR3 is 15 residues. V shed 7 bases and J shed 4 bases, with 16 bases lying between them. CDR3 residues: CASTYQAPGTGELFF. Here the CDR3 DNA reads TGCGCCAGCACCTACCAGGCCCCTGGCACCGGGGAGCTGTTTTTT.

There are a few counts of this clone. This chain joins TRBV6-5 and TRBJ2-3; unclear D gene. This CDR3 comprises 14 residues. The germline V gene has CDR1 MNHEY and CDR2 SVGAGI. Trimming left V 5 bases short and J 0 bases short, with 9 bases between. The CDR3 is CASSTSRSTDTQYF. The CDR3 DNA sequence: TGTGCCAGCAGTACCTCCAGGAGCACAGATACGCAGTATTTT.

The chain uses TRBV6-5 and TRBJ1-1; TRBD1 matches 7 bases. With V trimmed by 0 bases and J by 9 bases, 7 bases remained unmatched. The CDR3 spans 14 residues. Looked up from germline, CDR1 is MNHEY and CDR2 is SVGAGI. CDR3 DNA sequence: TGTGCCAGCAGTTACTCAGGGGGACAGAGAAAAGCTTTCTTT. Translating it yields CASSYSGGQRKAFF.

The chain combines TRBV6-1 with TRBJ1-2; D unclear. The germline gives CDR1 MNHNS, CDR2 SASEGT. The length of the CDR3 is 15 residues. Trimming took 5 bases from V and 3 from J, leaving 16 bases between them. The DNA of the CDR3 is TGTGCCAGCAGTCAACTTGACGGGGTTTACTATGGCTACACCTTC. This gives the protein CASSQLDGVYYGYTF.

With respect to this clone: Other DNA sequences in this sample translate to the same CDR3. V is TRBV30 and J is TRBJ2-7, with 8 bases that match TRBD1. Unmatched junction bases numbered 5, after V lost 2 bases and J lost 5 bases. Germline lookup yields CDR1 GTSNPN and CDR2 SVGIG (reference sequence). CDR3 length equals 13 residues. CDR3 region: CAWSPTGANEQYF. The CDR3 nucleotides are TGTGCCTGGAGTCCGACAGGGGCAAACGAGCAGTACTTC.

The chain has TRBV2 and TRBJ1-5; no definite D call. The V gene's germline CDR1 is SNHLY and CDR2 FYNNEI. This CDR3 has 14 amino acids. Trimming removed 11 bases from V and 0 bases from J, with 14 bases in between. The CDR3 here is CAGRSLGSNQPQHF. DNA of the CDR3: TGTGCCGGGCGATCACTGGGTAGCAATCAGCCCCAGCATTTT.

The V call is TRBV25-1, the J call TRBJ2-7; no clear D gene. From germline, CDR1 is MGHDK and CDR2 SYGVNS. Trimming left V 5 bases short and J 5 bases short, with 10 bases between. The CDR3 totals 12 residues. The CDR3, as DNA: TGTGCCAGCAGTCACAACTACGACGAGCAGTACTTC. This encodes CASSHNYDEQYF.

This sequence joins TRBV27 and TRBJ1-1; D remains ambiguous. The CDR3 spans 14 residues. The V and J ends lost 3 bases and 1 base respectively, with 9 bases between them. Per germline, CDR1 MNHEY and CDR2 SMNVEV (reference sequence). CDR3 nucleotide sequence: TGTGCCAGCAGTTTCAGGATGGGGAACACTGAAGCTTTCTTT. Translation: CASSFRMGNTEAFF.

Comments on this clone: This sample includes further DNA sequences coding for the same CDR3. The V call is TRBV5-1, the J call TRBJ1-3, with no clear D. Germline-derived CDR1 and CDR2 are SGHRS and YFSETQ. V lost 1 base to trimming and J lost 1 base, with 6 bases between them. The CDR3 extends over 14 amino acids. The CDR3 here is CASSLSGSGNTIYF. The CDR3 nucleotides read TGCGCCAGCAGCTTGTCGGGATCTGGAAACACCATATATTTT.

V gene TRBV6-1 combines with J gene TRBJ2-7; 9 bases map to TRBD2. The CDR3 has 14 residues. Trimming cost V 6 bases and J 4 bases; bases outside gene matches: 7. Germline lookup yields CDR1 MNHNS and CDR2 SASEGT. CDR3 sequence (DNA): TGTGCCAGCAGCGGTAGCGGGAGTGGGTACGAGCAGTACTTC. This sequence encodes CASSGSGSGYEQYF.

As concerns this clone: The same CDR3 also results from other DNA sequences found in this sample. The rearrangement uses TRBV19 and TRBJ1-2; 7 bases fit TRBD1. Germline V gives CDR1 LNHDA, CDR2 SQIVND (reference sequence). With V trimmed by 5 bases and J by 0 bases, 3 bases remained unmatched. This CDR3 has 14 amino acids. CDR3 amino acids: CASSAQGANYGYTF. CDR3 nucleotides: TGTGCCAGTAGTGCCCAGGGGGCTAACTATGGCTACACCTTC.

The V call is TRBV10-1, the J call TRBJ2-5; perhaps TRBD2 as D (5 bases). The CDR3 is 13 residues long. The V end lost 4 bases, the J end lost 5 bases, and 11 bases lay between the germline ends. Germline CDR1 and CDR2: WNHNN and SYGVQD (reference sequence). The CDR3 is CASSAPPGETQYF. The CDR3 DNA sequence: TGCGCCAGCAGTGCCCCCCCGGGGGAGACCCAGTACTTC.

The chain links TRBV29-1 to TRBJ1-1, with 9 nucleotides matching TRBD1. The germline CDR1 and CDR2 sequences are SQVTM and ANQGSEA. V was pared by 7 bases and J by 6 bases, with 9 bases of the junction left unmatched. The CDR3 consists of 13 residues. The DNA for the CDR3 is TGCAGCGCCTCCGGGACAGGGAAGGCTGAAGCTTTCTTT. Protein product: CSASGTGKAEAFF.

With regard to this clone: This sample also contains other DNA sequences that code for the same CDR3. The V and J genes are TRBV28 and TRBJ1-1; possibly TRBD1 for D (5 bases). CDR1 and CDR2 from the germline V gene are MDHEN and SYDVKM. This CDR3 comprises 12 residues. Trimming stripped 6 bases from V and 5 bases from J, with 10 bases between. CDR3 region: CASRTEGTEAFF. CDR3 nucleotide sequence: TGTGCCAGCAGGACAGAAGGTACTGAAGCTTTCTTT.